This T cell receptor (beta chain) was observed in a study of vaccination and CD4 T cells after COVID-19. Documented treatment: roughly 10-day PBMC culture with coronavirus spike peptide pools or control peptides (ViraFEST assay). CD4+ T cells that came from the unexposed donor were collected before the COVID-19 pandemic (2011-2018). Turning to this clonotype: The antigen remains undetermined.

Oncomine TCR Beta short-read sequencing was applied to DNA from cultured CD4+ T cells. A single record per CDR3 protein comes from TCRdb applying MiXCR to the PCR reads. This sample has thousands of distinct CDR3 sequences, with 36% found just once. Per the germline V gene, CDR1 is LNHNV and CDR2 is YYDKDF (reference sequence). J was trimmed by 2 bases and V by 5 bases; bases with no gene match: 8. This CDR3 comprises 16 residues. The chain uses TRBV15 and TRBJ2-5; 10 bases are a match to TRBD2. Sequencing was carried out using CD4+ T cells from blood, cultured in vitro. The sequence was obtained from a human donor in good health. In DNA form, the CDR3 reads TGTGCCACCAGCTTATTAGCGGGGGGCCCTCAAGAGACCCAGTACTTC. It is translated as CATSLLAGGPQETQYF.